These T cell receptor beta chains were read from a single sample in a study of vaccination and CD4 T cells after COVID-19. In TCRdb, the PCR reads were re-called with MiXCR into one record per CDR3 protein. Here the sample spans over 10,000 distinct CDR3 sequences, 65% to 85% being singletons. Their antigens are not known. The sample comprised CD4+ T cells from blood, cultured in vitro. These receptors all come from a human donor who had recovered from COVID-19. CDR3s include the opening cysteine and the closing phenylalanine or tryptophan. D genes are given only for firm matches. Only some rows state a clone size, as once, few, many or a class for expanded clones.

>-|few|TRBV11-3|TRBJ2-7
CASSLGAGRRYEQYF
TGTGCCAGCAGCTTAGGAGCGGGTAGAAGATACGAGCAGTACTTC
>-|-|TRBV14|TRBJ1-6
CASSQVKASPLHF
TGTGCCAGCAGCCAGGTTAAGGCTTCACCCCTCCACTTT
>-|-|TRBV10-3|TRBJ2-4
CAIASADIQYF
TGTGCCATCGCCTCGGCAGACATTCAGTACTTC
>-|-|TRBV15|TRBJ2-5
CATSRGGRSGQETQYF
TGTGCCACCAGCAGAGGAGGACGATCGGGACAAGAGACCCAGTACTTC
>-|few|TRBV7-2|TRBJ2-7
CASSFNVGTYEQYF
TGTGCCAGCAGCTTTAACGTGGGAACTTACGAGCAGTACTTC
>-|-|TRBV2|TRBJ1-5
CASRDFSNQPQHF
TGTGCCAGCAGGGACTTTAGCAATCAGCCCCAGCATTTT
>-|-|TRBV27|TRBJ1-2
CASSPAGGSRYGYTF
TGTGCCAGCAGCCCAGCGGGGGGCTCCCGCTATGGCTACACCTTC
>TRBD2|once|TRBV28|TRBJ2-1
CASSFGGTSGNEQFF
TGTGCCAGCAGCTTTGGGGGGACTAGCGGAAATGAGCAGTTCTTC
>-|-|TRBV20-1|TRBJ2-2
CSARQDSSNTGELFF
TGCAGTGCTAGACAAGACTCTTCTAACACCGGGGAGCTGTTTTTT
>-|-|TRBV20-1|TRBJ1-3
CSARGHSGPNTIYF
TGCAGTGCTAGGGGACATTCGGGGCCAAACACCATATATTTT
>-|-|TRBV7-3|TRBJ2-2
CASSLMRADTGELFF
TGTGCCAGCAGCTTAATGCGGGCTGACACCGGGGAGCTGTTTTTT
>-|-|TRBV18|TRBJ1-5
CASSSGPNQPQHF
TGTGCCAGCTCTTCTGGTCCCAATCAGCCCCAGCATTTT
>TRBD1|-|TRBV19|TRBJ1-5
CASSMSGQGDSQPQHF
TGTGCCAGTAGTATGTCGGGACAGGGTGACAGTCAGCCCCAGCATTTT
>TRBD2|few|TRBV27|TRBJ2-4
CASSERAGVPKNIQYF
TGTGCCAGCAGCGAACGTGCGGGAGTCCCCAAAAACATTCAGTACTTC
>TRBD2|-|TRBV7-2|TRBJ2-2
CASSLSGTSGSTGELFF
TGTGCCAGCAGCTTATCAGGGACTAGCGGGAGCACCGGGGAGCTGTTTTTT
>-|once|TRBV19|TRBJ1-1
CASRSHRANTEAFF
TGTGCCAGTCGTTCCCACAGGGCTAACACTGAAGCTTTCTTT
>-|-|TRBV10-1|TRBJ2-1
CASSDPQSNEQFF
TGCGCCAGCAGTGATCCCCAATCCAATGAGCAGTTCTTC
>-|-|TRBV11-2|TRBJ1-5
CASSLEGRGQPQHF
TGTGCCAGCAGCTTAGAGGGGAGAGGTCAGCCCCAGCATTTT
>-|-|TRBV20-1|TRBJ2-5
CSAGGKTQYF
TGCAGTGCAGGAGGAAAGACCCAGTACTTC
>TRBD1|-|TRBV6-5|TRBJ1-2
CASRYTGQGSNYGYTF
TGTGCCAGCAGATACACCGGACAGGGATCGAACTATGGCTACACCTTC
>-|-|TRBV7-2|TRBJ2-4
CASSLVLRGGIQYF
TGTGCCAGCAGCTTAGTCCTGAGGGGGGGCATTCAGTACTTC
>-|once|TRBV28|TRBJ2-3
CASTPPRGLPRTDTQYF
TGTGCCAGCACCCCTCCACGCGGACTACCCCGCACAGATACGCAGTATTTT
>-|few|TRBV12-3/TRBV12-4|TRBJ1-2
CASSRGTVYGYTF
TGTGCCAGCTCCCGCGGGACGGTCTATGGCTACACCTTC
>-|-|TRBV12-3/TRBV12-4|TRBJ1-6
CASSTLNSPLHF
TGTGCCAGCAGTACCCTTAATTCACCCCTCCACTTT
>-|once|TRBV20-1|TRBJ1-2
CSARDEPGLVYGYTF
TGCAGTGCTAGAGATGAACCAGGGCTGGTCTATGGCTACACCTTC
>-|-|TRBV19|TRBJ1-5
CASNVRRRNQPQHF
TGTGCCAGTAATGTGCGCAGGCGCAATCAGCCCCAGCATTTT
>TRBD2|large|TRBV27|TRBJ2-3
CASSLGLAGYTQYF
TGTGCCAGCAGCTTGGGACTAGCGGGGTACACGCAGTATTTT
>-|few|TRBV19|TRBJ1-5
CASSIVSINQPQHF
TGTGCCAGTAGTATAGTGAGTATCAATCAGCCCCAGCATTTT
>TRBD2|few|TRBV20-1|TRBJ2-7
CSARDGGRANYEQYF
TGCAGTGCTAGAGATGGCGGGAGGGCCAACTACGAGCAGTACTTC
>TRBD2|-|TRBV15|TRBJ2-1
CATSTLAGGSYNEQFF
TGTGCCACCAGCACGCTAGCGGGAGGGTCCTACAATGAGCAGTTCTTC
>TRBD1|-|TRBV6-5|TRBJ2-3
CASSYGTGVADTQYF
TGTGCCAGCAGTTACGGGACAGGGGTTGCAGATACGCAGTATTTT
>TRBD1|-|TRBV29-1|TRBJ1-1
CSVTQGAFGSTEAFF
TGCAGCGTTACACAGGGGGCCTTCGGTTCGACTGAAGCTTTCTTT
>-|once|TRBV27|TRBJ1-5
CASSLNGRSQHF
TGTGCCAGCAGTTTAAACGGGAGGTCTCAGCATTTT
>TRBD1|-|TRBV24-1|TRBJ1-2
CATSETGGNYGYTF
TGTGCCACCAGTGAGACAGGGGGTAACTATGGCTACACCTTC
>-|-|TRBV24-1|TRBJ2-5
CATRAGFGETQYF
TGTGCCACCAGGGCGGGGTTTGGAGAGACCCAGTACTTC
>-|-|TRBV20-1|TRBJ1-5
CSAGDNQPQHF
TGCAGTGCTGGGGATAATCAGCCCCAGCATTTT
>TRBD1|-|TRBV28|TRBJ1-6
CASSLGDRDNSPLHF
TGTGCCAGCAGTTTGGGGGACAGGGACAATTCACCCCTCCACTTT
>-|-|TRBV2|TRBJ1-5
CASSRGTIPLQPQHF
TGTGCCAGCAGTAGGGGGACAATTCCGCTTCAGCCCCAGCATTTT
>TRBD1|-|TRBV6-2/TRBV6-3|TRBJ1-5
CASKPMGQGYQPQHF
TGTGCCAGCAAACCTATGGGACAGGGTTACCAGCCCCAGCATTTT
>-|-|TRBV6-2/TRBV6-3|TRBJ2-5
CASRSPSRVRETQYF
TGTGCCAGCAGAAGCCCATCTAGGGTGAGGGAGACCCAGTACTTC
>-|-|TRBV28|TRBJ1-5
CASSLRARNQPQHF
TGTGCCAGCAGTTTACGGGCGAGAAATCAGCCCCAGCATTTT
>-|-|TRBV7-2|TRBJ2-5
CASSAAGSAETQYF
TGTGCCAGCAGCGCAGCAGGGTCAGCAGAGACCCAGTACTTC
>-|-|TRBV6-1|TRBJ1-2
CASSENGTPHRTF
TGTGCCAGCAGTGAAAATGGGACGCCGCACAGAACCTTC
>-|-|TRBV28|TRBJ2-1
CASSLTRIRGNEQFF
TGTGCCAGCAGTTTAACGAGGATCCGAGGCAATGAGCAGTTCTTC
>-|-|TRBV6-1|TRBJ2-3
CATRRRSPTDTQYF
TGTGCCACCCGACGGCGCTCACCCACAGATACGCAGTATTTT
>-|-|TRBV25-1|TRBJ2-5
CASKDPTRGGETQYF
TGTGCCAGCAAAGACCCGACTAGGGGCGGGGAGACCCAGTACTTC
>TRBD1|medium-sized|TRBV4-2|TRBJ1-2
CASSPRDRVSYGYTF
TGTGCCAGCAGCCCGCGGGACAGGGTATCCTATGGCTACACCTTC